Each of the 24 T cell receptor beta chains below was sequenced from the same sample in a study of cytomegalovirus exposure and HLA in healthy donors. The PCR had 60 Vbeta and 13 Jbeta primers. The repertoire was sequenced with immunoSEQ multiplex PCR; TCRdb's copy has only in-frame clones and lacks some. The repertoire holds 110,000 or so clones, with around 77% as singletons. Sequenced input: PBMCs. These receptor sequences come from a woman aged 25 to 39 in good health and CMV-seropositive.

The rearrangement uses TRBV25-1 and TRBJ2-5; a weak D match, TRBD1 (7 bases). This CDR3 has 16 residues. V lost 1 base to trimming and J lost 0 bases, with 12 bases between them. Germline loops: CDR1 MGHDK, CDR2 SYGVNS. The CDR3 DNA reads as TGTGCCAGCAGTGAATGGGCAGGGGGGAACCAAGAGACCCAGTACTTC. Translated: CASSEWAGGNQETQYF.

This clone was counted between two and nine times. The chain carries TRBV14 and TRBJ1-3; D unresolved. Trimming shortened V by 2 bases and J by 0 bases, and 8 bases separated the two germline ends. Germline V gene data show CDR1 as SGHDN and CDR2 as FVKESK. The CDR3 runs 15 residues. CDR3 nucleotide sequence: TGTGCCAGCAGCCAACTTCCCGGCTCTGGAAACACCATATATTTT. It specifies CASSQLPGSGNTIYF.

The CDR3 loop is CAWSVQGSEETQYF. The CDR3, as DNA: TGTGCCTGGAGTGTTCAGGGATCCGAAGAGACCCAGTACTTC. The rearrangement uses TRBV30 and TRBJ2-5, with D possibly TRBD1 on 5 matching bases. CDR3 length equals 14 residues. Trimming took off 0 bases at V and 3 bases at J, with 11 bases between the two ends. The germline V gene encodes CDR1 GTSNPN and CDR2 SVGIG (reference sequence).

The chain joins TRBV11-2 to TRBJ1-1; 11 nucleotides line up with TRBD1. J gave up 4 bases and V 5 bases, and 3 bases lay outside the gene matches. This CDR3 is 14 amino acids long. Per the germline V gene, CDR1 is SGHAT and CDR2 is FQNNGV. DNA of the CDR3: TGTGCCAGCAGCCCCGGGACAGGGGGCACTGAAGCTTTCTTT. It yields the protein CASSPGTGGTEAFF.

The chain employs TRBV7-9 and TRBJ2-2; TRBD1 agrees at 7 bases. Germline loops: CDR1 SEHNR, CDR2 FQNEAQ (reference sequence). This CDR3 is 15 amino acids long. V gave up 6 bases and J gave up 6 bases; unmatched junction bases: 10. The CDR3 sequence: CASSSDRARAGELFF. CDR3 nucleotides: TGTGCCAGCAGTTCTGACAGGGCAAGAGCCGGGGAGCTGTTTTTT. Full variable domain (remainder filled in from reference TRBV7-9 and TRBJ2-2): DTGVSQNPRHKITKRGQNVTFRCDPISEHNRLYWYRQTLGQGPEFLTYFQNEAQLEKSRLLSDRFSAERPKGSFSTLEIQRTEQGDSAMYLCASSSDRARAGELFFGEGSRLTVL.

This clone occurred a few times. The chain couples TRBV7-3 to TRBJ2-7, with TRBD1 identical over 8 bases. The germline gives CDR1 SGHTA, CDR2 FQGTGA. This CDR3 is built from 13 residues. With 3 bases clipped from V and 3 bases from J, the junction kept 1 base outside the gene matches. The CDR3 reads CASSFGQGYEQYF. The CDR3 nucleotides read TGTGCCAGCAGCTTCGGACAGGGCTACGAGCAGTACTTC.

The chain couples TRBV29-1 to TRBJ1-2; perhaps TRBD1 as D (5 bases). This CDR3 comprises 12 residues. Germline CDR1 and CDR2: SQVTM and ANQGSEA. Trimming left V 3 bases short and J 4 bases short, with 9 bases between. The CDR3 loop reads CSVDGGGYGYTF. The CDR3 bases are TGCAGCGTTGATGGGGGGGGCTATGGCTACACCTTC.

The chain combines TRBV5-6 with TRBJ1-6, with D maybe TRBD1 (6 bases). CDR3 length: 16 residues. The germline V gene has CDR1 SGHDT and CDR2 YYEEEE. V lost 4 bases to trimming and J lost 7 bases, with 18 bases between them. DNA of the CDR3: TGTGCCAGCAGCAACAGGTGGACAGTCGAGAATTCACCCCTCCACTTT. Residues: CASSNRWTVENSPLHF. Using reference TRBV5-6 and TRBJ1-6 for the parts outside the CDR3, the full variable domain is DAGVTQSPTHLIKTRGQQVTLRCSPKSGHDTVSWYQQALGQGPQFIFQYYEEEERQRGNFPDRFSGHQFPNYSSELNVNALLLGDSALYLCASSNRWTVENSPLHFGNGTRLTVT.

The chain uses TRBV6-5 and TRBJ2-7; perhaps TRBD1 as D (6 bases). This CDR3 contains 14 residues. Per germline, CDR1 MNHEY and CDR2 SVGAGI. Trimming removed 3 bases at V and 2 bases at J, with 11 bases between. This chain's CDR3 is CASSYPDRTYEQYF. The CDR3 bases are TGTGCCAGCAGTTATCCGGACAGAACCTACGAGCAGTACTTC.

This clone was detected once. The J gene is TRBJ1-5, the V gene TRBV13; D is ambiguous. Germline V gene data show CDR1 as PRHDT and CDR2 as FYEKMQ (reference sequence). V was clipped by 0 bases and J by 6 bases, with 15 bases between them. The CDR3 spans 16 residues. CDR3 DNA sequence: TGTGCCAGCAGCTTAGGTAGCGGGGTTGTAGGTCAGCCCCAGCATTTT. It yields the protein CASSLGSGVVGQPQHF.

The chain recombines TRBV5-4 with TRBJ2-6; possible D gene TRBD1, 6 bases. This CDR3 region has 15 residues. Germline CDR1 SGHNT, CDR2 YYREEE (reference sequence). Trimming stripped 4 bases from V and 4 bases from J, with 12 bases between. The CDR3 here is CASSPTGKGANVLTF. DNA of the CDR3: TGTGCCAGCAGCCCAACAGGGAAGGGGGCCAACGTCCTGACTTTC. Using reference TRBV5-4 and TRBJ2-6 for the parts outside the CDR3, the full variable domain is ETGVTQSPTHLIKTRGQQVTLRCSSQSGHNTVSWYQQALGQGPQFIFQYYREEENGRGNFPPRFSGLQFPNYSSELNVNALELDDSALYLCASSPTGKGANVLTFGAGSRLTVL.

V gene TRBV25-1 combines with J gene TRBJ1-2, with 7 bases fitting TRBD1. The CDR3 runs to 16 residues. The V and J ends lost 5 bases and 6 bases, in that order; junction bases with no gene match: 15. Germline V CDR1 and CDR2: MGHDK, SYGVNS. This CDR3 reads CASSWAGGGGRDGYTF. The CDR3 DNA reads TGTGCCAGCAGTTGGGCGGGAGGGGGCGGGAGAGATGGCTACACCTTC.

The chain links TRBV11-3 to TRBJ2-5; the match to TRBD2 covers 9 bases. The DNA end favors TRBJ2-7, so the J call may be wrong. The germline CDR1 and CDR2 sequences are SGHNT and YENEEA. CDR3 length: 15 residues. The CDR3 loop is CASSLMLAGTYEQYF. The CDR3 coding sequence is TGTGCCAGCAGCTTAATGCTAGCGGGAACCTACGAGCAGTACTTC.

This clone showed up just a few times. The chain recombines TRBV19 with TRBJ1-3; D gene uncertain. V shed 1 base and J shed 0 bases, with 7 bases lying between them. CDR1 and CDR2 (germline): LNHDA, SQIVND (reference sequence). The CDR3 consists of 15 residues. For the CDR3, the DNA is TGTGCCAGTAGTATAGGAGGTTTCTCTGGAAACACCATATATTTT. This gives the protein CASSIGGFSGNTIYF.

V usage is TRBV5-1 and J usage is TRBJ2-7; D is unclear. CDR1 SGHRS and CDR2 YFSETQ come from the germline V gene. CDR3 length: 14 amino acids. The V end lost 0 bases, the J end lost 0 bases, and 7 bases lay between the germline ends. CDR3 sequence (DNA): TGCGCCAGCAGCTTGGACGGTAGCTCCTACGAGCAGTACTTC. Amino acids: CASSLDGSSYEQYF.

This rearrangement joins TRBV5-1 to TRBJ1-4; D is possibly TRBD1 (5 bases). The germline V gene encodes CDR1 SGHRS and CDR2 YFSETQ. The CDR3 runs 15 residues. V lost 0 bases, J lost 3 bases, and 9 bases lay in between. The CDR3 sequence: CASSLESGSNEKLFF. The CDR3 DNA reads TGCGCCAGCAGCTTGGAATCAGGGTCTAATGAAAAACTGTTTTTT.

The chain is built from TRBV5-1 and TRBJ2-7; D might be TRBD2 (6 bases). The germline CDR1 and CDR2 sequences are SGHRS and YFSETQ. V shed 4 bases and J shed 3 bases, with 23 bases lying between them. There are 17 residues in the CDR3. CDR3 nucleotide sequence: TGCGCCAGCAGCGACGAACCGGGAGAGAAAATTATCTACGAGCAGTACTTC. As protein: CASSDEPGEKIIYEQYF. The full variable domain, with the rest looked up from reference TRBV5-1 and TRBJ2-7, is KAGVTQTPRYLIKTRGQQVTLSCSPISGHRSVSWYQQTPGQGLQFLFEYFSETQRNKGNFPGRFSGRQFSNSRSEMNVSTLELGDSALYLCASSDEPGEKIIYEQYFGPGTRLTVT.

The V and J genes are TRBV21-1 and TRBJ2-1; TRBD1, the table's D call, lacks a check against the DNA. TRBV21-1 is a pseudogene locus. There are 16 residues in the CDR3. The CDR3 DNA reads TGTGCCAGCAGCTATTCAGGGACAGCCTCCTACAATGAGCAGTTCTTC. This encodes CASSYSGTASYNEQFF.

A single count supports this clone. This chain connects TRBV18 to TRBJ1-2, with TRBD1 matching 8 bases. There are 14 residues in the CDR3. Per the germline V gene, CDR1 is KGHSH and CDR2 is LQKENI. V lost 3 bases and J lost 7; bases outside the gene matches: 7. The CDR3, as DNA: TGTGCCAGCTCACCGCAGGGGGCGGCAGGTGGCTACACCTTC. It yields the protein CASSPQGAAGGYTF. Full variable domain (remainder filled in from reference TRBV18 and TRBJ1-2): NAGVMQNPRHLVRRRGQEARLRCSPMKGHSHVYWYRQLPEEGLKFMVYLQKENIIDESGMPKERFSAEFPKEGPSILRIQQVVRGDSAAYFCASSPQGAAGGYTFGSGTRLTVV.

The chain employs TRBV5-1 and TRBJ1-2; 7 nucleotides agree with TRBD1. The germline CDR1 and CDR2 sequences are SGHRS and YFSETQ. The V and J ends lost 4 bases and 3 bases, in that order; junction bases with no gene match: 9. The CDR3 consists of 15 residues. The CDR3 region has the DNA TGCGCCAGCAGCCCGACAGGGTACGGTGACTATGGCTACACCTTC. It codes for CASSPTGYGDYGYTF.

V is TRBV2 and J is TRBJ1-1; D gene uncertain. CDR3 length equals 12 residues. CDR1 and CDR2 from the germline V gene are SNHLY and FYNNEI. Trimming took off 4 bases at V and 1 base at J, with 4 bases between the two ends. CDR3 region: CASSVENTEAFF. Here the CDR3 DNA reads TGTGCCAGCAGTGTAGAGAACACTGAAGCTTTCTTT.

This chain links TRBV19 with TRBJ1-2; 7 nucleotides line up with TRBD1. CDR1 and CDR2 (germline): LNHDA, SQIVND (reference sequence). Trimming removed 5 bases from V and 4 bases from J; junction bases left unmatched: 10. There are 15 residues in the CDR3. CDR3 residues: CASSLTSGTAYGYTF. CDR3 coding DNA: TGTGCCAGTAGTCTCACCTCCGGGACAGCCTATGGCTACACCTTC.

This chain connects TRBV5-1 to TRBJ2-5, with D perhaps TRBD2 (5 bases). V was shortened by 0 bases and J by 5 bases, with 14 bases between the two germline ends. Germline CDR1 SGHRS, CDR2 YFSETQ. The CDR3 extends over 15 amino acids. The DNA for the CDR3 is TGCGCCAGCAGCTTGGACCCGGGGTCCCGGGAGACCCAGTACTTC. It codes for CASSLDPGSRETQYF.

The rearrangement links TRBV10-3 to TRBJ1-6; 7 nucleotides align to TRBD1. The ends lost 6 bases at V and 7 bases at J; junction bases unmatched: 3. The CDR3 totals 13 residues. Germline-derived CDR1 and CDR2 are ENHRY and SYGVKD. The CDR3 nucleotides are TGTGCCATCAGCGAGACAGGGAATTCACCCCTCCACTTT. As protein: CAISETGNSPLHF.